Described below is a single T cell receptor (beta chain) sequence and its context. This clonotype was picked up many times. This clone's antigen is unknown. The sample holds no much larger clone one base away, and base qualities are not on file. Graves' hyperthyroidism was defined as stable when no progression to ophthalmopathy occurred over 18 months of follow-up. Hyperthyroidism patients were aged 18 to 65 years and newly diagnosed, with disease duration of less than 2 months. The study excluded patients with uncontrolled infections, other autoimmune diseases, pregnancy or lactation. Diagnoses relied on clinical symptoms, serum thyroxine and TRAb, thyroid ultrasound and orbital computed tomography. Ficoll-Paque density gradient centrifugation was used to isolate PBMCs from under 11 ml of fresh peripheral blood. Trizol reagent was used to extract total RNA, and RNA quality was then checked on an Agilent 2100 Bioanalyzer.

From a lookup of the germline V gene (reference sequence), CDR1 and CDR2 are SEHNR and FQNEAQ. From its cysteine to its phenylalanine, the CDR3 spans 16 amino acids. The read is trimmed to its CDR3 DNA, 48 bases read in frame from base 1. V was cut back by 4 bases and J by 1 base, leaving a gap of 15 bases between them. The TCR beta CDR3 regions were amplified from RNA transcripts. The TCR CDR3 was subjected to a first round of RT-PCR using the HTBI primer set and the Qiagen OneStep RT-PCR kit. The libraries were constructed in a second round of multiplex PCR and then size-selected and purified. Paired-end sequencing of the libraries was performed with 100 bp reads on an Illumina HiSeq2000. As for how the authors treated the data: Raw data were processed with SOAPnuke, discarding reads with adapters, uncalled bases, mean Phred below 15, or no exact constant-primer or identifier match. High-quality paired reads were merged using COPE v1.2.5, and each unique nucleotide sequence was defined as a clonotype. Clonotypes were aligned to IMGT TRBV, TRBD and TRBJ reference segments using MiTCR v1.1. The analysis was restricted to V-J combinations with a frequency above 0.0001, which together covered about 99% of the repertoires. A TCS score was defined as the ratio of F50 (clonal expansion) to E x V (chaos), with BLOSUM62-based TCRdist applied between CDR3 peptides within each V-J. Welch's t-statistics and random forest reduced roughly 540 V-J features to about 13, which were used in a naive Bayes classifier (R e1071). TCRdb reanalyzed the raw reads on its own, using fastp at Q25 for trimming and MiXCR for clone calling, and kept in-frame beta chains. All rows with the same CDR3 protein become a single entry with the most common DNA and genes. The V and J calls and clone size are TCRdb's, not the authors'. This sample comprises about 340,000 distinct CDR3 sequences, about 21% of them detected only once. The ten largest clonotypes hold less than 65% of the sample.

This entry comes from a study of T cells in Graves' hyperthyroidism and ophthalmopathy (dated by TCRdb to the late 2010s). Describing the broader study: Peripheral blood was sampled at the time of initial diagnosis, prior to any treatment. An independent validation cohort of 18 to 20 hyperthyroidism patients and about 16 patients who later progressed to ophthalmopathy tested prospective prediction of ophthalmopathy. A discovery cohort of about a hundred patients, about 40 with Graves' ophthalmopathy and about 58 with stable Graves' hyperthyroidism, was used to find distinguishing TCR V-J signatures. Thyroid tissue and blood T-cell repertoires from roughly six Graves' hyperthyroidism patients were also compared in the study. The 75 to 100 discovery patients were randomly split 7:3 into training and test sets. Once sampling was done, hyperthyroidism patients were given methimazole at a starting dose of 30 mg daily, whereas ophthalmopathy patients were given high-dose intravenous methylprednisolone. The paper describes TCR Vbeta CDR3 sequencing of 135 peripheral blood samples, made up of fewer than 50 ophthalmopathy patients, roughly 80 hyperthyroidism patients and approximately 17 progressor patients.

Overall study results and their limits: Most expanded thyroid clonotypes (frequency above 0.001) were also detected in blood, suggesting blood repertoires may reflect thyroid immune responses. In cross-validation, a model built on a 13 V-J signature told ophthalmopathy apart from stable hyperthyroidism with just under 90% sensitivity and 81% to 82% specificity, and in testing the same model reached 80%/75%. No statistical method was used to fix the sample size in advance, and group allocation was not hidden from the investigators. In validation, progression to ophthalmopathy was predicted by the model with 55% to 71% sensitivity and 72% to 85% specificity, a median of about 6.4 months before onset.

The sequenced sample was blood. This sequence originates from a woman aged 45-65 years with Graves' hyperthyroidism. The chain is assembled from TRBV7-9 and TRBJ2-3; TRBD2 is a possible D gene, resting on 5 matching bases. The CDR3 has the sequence CASSSKTRARTDTQYF. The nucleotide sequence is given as TGTGCCAGCAGCTCCAAAACTAGAGCGCGCACAGATACGCAGTATTTT.